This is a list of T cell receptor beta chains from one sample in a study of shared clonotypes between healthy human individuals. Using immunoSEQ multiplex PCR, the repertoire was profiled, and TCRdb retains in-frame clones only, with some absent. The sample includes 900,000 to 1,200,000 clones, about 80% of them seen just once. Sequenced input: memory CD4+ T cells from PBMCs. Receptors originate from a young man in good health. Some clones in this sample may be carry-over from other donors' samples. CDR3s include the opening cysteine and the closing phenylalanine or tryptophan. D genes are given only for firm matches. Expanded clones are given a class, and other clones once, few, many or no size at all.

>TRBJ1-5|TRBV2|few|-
TGTGCCAGCAGTGTAAGTTTTGGCAATCAGCCCCAGCATTTT
CASSVSFGNQPQHF
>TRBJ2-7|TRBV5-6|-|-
TGTGCCAGCAGCTTGTGGGCAGGGGACGAGCAGTACTTC
CASSLWAGDEQYF
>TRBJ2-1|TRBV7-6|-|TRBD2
TGTGCCAGCAGCGCAGAACTAGCGGGAGCCTACAATGAGCAGTTCTTC
CASSAELAGAYNEQFF
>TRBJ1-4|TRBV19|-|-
TGTGCCAGTAGTATGGGTGAAAAACTGTTTTTT
CASSMGEKLFF
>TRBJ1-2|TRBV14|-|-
TGTGCCAGCAGCTACAGGGCGGGCTATGGCTACACCTTC
CASSYRAGYGYTF
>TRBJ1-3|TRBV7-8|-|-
TGTGCCAGCAGCTCTGAACTAAGAAGGGGAAACACCATATATTTT
CASSSELRRGNTIYF
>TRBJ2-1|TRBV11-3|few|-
TGTGCCAGCAGCTCGACTGGACGAACGCAGTTCTTC
CASSSTGRTQFF
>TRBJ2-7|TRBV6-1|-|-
TGTGCCAGCACGCCACCCGGGGGTGAATACGAGCAGTACTTC
CASTPPGGEYEQYF
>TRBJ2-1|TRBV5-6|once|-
TGTGCCAGCAGCGCCCTTACCTCCCTGAAGGGGGGGTTTGACGAGCAGTTCTTC
CASSALTSLKGGFDEQFF
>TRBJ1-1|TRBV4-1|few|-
TGCGCCAGCAGCCAAGACCCCTGGATGGTCACTGAAGCTTTCTTT
CASSQDPWMVTEAFF
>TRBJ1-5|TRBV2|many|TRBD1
TGTGCCAGCGGGACAGGGGGCTCGCATCGGCAGCCCCAGCATTTT
CASGTGGSHRQPQHF
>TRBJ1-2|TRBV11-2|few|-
TGTGCCAGCAGCTTCCTTAGGAGTAGAGTTGAATACACCTTC
CASSFLRSRVEYTF
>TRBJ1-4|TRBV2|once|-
TGTGCCAGCAGGGGCAGGGATGAAAAACTGTTTTTT
CASRGRDEKLFF
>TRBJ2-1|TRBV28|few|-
TGTGCCAGCCGGGTCCCGGAGAGGAATGAGCAGTTCTTC
CASRVPERNEQFF
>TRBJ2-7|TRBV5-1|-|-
TGCGCCAGCAGCTTGGGTCGGCTCTACGGGCAGTACTTC
CASSLGRLYGQYF
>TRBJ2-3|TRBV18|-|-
TGTGCCAGCTCACCACTTGACAGCACAGATACGCAGTATTTT
CASSPLDSTDTQYF
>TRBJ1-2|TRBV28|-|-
TGTGCCAGCAGTTTACAGCAGAGGGACTATGGCTACACCTTC
CASSLQQRDYGYTF
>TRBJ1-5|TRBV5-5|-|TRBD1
TGTGCCAGCAGCCTCCGGGACAGGCTAGATCAGCCCCAGCATTTT
CASSLRDRLDQPQHF
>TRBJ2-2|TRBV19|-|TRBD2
TGTGCCAGTAGCCCTGCGGGGGGGACCGGGGAGCTGTTTTTT
CASSPAGGTGELFF
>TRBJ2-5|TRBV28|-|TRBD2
TGTGCCAGCAGTCCGGGTGGCGGGAGGGTAGGCTTAGAGACCCAGTACTTC
CASSPGGGRVGLETQYF
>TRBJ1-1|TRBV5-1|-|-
TGCGCCAGTTCCGCCAGGGGAAACACTGAAGCTTTCTTT
CASSARGNTEAFF
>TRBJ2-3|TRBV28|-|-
TGTGCCAGCAGTTTAACCGGAGGAGGGAGAAATACGCAGTATTTT
CASSLTGGGRNTQYF
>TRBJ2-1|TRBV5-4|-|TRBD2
TGTGCCAGCAGCCCGGAACTAGCGGGAGCGGGCAATGAGCAGTTCTTC
CASSPELAGAGNEQFF
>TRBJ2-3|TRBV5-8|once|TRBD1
TGTGCCAGCAGCCCAGGGACAGTCGGCACAGATACGCAGTATTTT
CASSPGTVGTDTQYF
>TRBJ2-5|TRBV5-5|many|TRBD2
TGTGCCAGCAGCTTTTCACGACTAGCGGGAGTGCGAGAGACCCAGTACTTC
CASSFSRLAGVRETQYF
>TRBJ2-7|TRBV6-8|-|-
TGTGCCAGCAGCTGTTACGAGCAGTACTTC
CASSCYEQYF
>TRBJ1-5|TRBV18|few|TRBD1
TGTGCCAGCTCACGCTCCCTTACAGGGGACAATCAGCCCCAGCATTTT
CASSRSLTGDNQPQHF
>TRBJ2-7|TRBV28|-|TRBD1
TGTGCCAGCGGGACAGGGGCCGTGGGTTACGAGCAGTACTTC
CASGTGAVGYEQYF
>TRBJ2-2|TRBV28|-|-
TGTGCCAGCAGTTCCGAGGGGGTACAGCTCGGGGAGCTGTTTTTT
CASSSEGVQLGELFF
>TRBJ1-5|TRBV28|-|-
TGTGCCAGCAGTGCCGGGGCGAGGTGGAATCAGCCCCAGCATTTT
CASSAGARWNQPQHF
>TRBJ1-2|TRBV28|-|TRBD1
TGTGCCAGCAGTTTACCGGGACAGGGTTTCTATGGCTACACCTTC
CASSLPGQGFYGYTF
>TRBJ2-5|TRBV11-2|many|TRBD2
TGTGCCAGCATGTCATCGGGAGGATCTGAGAAGACCCAGTACTTC
CASMSSGGSEKTQYF
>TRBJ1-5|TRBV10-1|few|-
TGCGCCAGCAAAGGACTGACAGGTAACAATCAGCCCCAGCATTTT
CASKGLTGNNQPQHF
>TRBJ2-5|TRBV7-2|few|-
TGTGCCAGCAGCTTAGAGGCGTTGGAGACCCAGTACTTC
CASSLEALETQYF
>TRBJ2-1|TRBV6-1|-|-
TGTGCCAGCAGCCCGGGACAAGGGTACAATGAGCAGTTCTTC
CASSPGQGYNEQFF
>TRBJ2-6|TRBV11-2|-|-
TGTGCCAGCAGCTTATTACGGAACTCTGGGGCCAACGTCCTGACTTTC
CASSLLRNSGANVLTF
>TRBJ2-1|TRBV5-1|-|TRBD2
TGCGCCAGCTCCGGACTAGCGGGAGGCCCTAATGAGCAGTTCTTC
CASSGLAGGPNEQFF
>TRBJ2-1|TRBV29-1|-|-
TGCAGCGTTGTCCGGGACTCGAATAAGGACAATGAGCAGTTCTTC
CSVVRDSNKDNEQFF
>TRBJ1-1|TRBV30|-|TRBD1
TGTGCCTGGTGGGACAGACCATACACTGAAGCTTTCTTT
CAWWDRPYTEAFF
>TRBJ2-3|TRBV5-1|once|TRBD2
TGCGCCAGCAGCTTGCCTAGCGGGAATACAGATACGCAGTATTTT
CASSLPSGNTDTQYF
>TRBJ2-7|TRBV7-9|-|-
TGTGCCAGCAGCTTATCGGGGCAGAAACCCTACGAGCAGTACTTC
CASSLSGQKPYEQYF